A selection of T cell receptor beta chains follows, all from one sample in a study of cytomegalovirus exposure and HLA in healthy donors. The data were produced by immunoSEQ multiplex PCR, yet TCRdb's version contains in-frame clones alone and is incomplete. This sample carries roughly 100,000 clones, about 80% of them seen once, and the ten largest clones take 1.5% to 2.5%. The sequencing sample was made of PBMCs. These receptor sequences come from a middle-aged man in good health and CMV-seronegative. Both conserved end residues are part of each CDR3. The order of the fields is CDR3 DNA, CDR3 protein, J gene, CDR3 length, clone size, D gene, V gene. A D gene is named only where the DNA matches it firmly. Some rows have no size entry. The others give once, few or many, or a class for an expanded clone.

DNA: TGTGCCAGCAGCTTAGAGGCAGGGGGCCCTTCACCCCTCCACTTT
CDR3: CASSLEAGGPSPLHF
J: TRBJ1-6
length: 15
size: -
D: TRBD1
V: TRBV11-2

DNA: TGTGCCAGCAGCACAAACACAGATACGCAGTATTTT
CDR3: CASSTNTDTQYF
J: TRBJ2-3
length: 12
size: -
D: -
V: TRBV7-2

DNA: TGTGCCAGTACCTCGCAGGGGGGCGGTGAAAAACTGTTTTTT
CDR3: CASTSQGGGEKLFF
J: TRBJ1-4
length: 14
size: once
D: TRBD1
V: TRBV19

DNA: TGTGCCATCAGTGAGTCGAAGGGGGCGGGAGGGTCCAATGAGCAGTTCTTC
CDR3: CAISESKGAGGSNEQFF
J: TRBJ2-1
length: 17
size: -
D: TRBD2
V: TRBV10-3

DNA: TGTGCCAGTAGTTTCCAGGGTTATGGTGAGCAGTTCTTC
CDR3: CASSFQGYGEQFF
J: TRBJ2-1
length: 13
size: once
D: -
V: TRBV19

DNA: TGTGCCAGCCGATGGCCTAGCAATCAGCCCCAGCATTTT
CDR3: CASRWPSNQPQHF
J: TRBJ1-5
length: 13
size: once
D: -
V: TRBV6-5

DNA: TGTGCCAGCAGTGATGAGGGACAAGGATTCGGGGAGCAGTTCTTC
CDR3: CASSDEGQGFGEQFF
J: TRBJ2-1
length: 15
size: few
D: -
V: TRBV2

DNA: TGTGCCAGCAGCCCAAGGACAGGGGTATATGGCTACACCTTC
CDR3: CASSPRTGVYGYTF
J: TRBJ1-2
length: 14
size: -
D: TRBD1
V: TRBV7-9

DNA: TGTGCCAGCTCACCAAATGGGGACACTAACTATGGCTACACCTTC
CDR3: CASSPNGDTNYGYTF
J: TRBJ1-2
length: 15
size: -
D: -
V: TRBV18

DNA: TGTGCCAGCAAGACAGGGAATCAGCCCCAGCATTTT
CDR3: CASKTGNQPQHF
J: TRBJ1-5
length: 12
size: -
D: TRBD1
V: TRBV28

DNA: TGCGCCAGCAGCCAATTTTTAGCGTCGAACACCGGGGAGCTGTTTTTT
CDR3: CASSQFLASNTGELFF
J: TRBJ2-2
length: 16
size: -
D: -
V: TRBV4-3

DNA: TGTGCCAGCAGTTTTCGGACTAGCGTGAGCGGGGAGCTGTTTTTT
CDR3: CASSFRTSVSGELFF
J: TRBJ2-2
length: 15
size: -
D: TRBD2
V: TRBV6-5

DNA: TGTGCCAGCAGCTCAGTAAACACTGAAGCTTTCTTT
CDR3: CASSSVNTEAFF
J: TRBJ1-1
length: 12
size: -
D: -
V: TRBV7-9

DNA: TGTGCCAGCAGCCCAGGACAGGGATCTGAAGCTTTCTTT
CDR3: CASSPGQGSEAFF
J: TRBJ1-1
length: 13
size: -
D: TRBD1
V: TRBV7-3

DNA: TGTGCCAGCAGTTTTCACAGGGGGACCCTGTCCTACGAGCAGTACTTC
CDR3: CASSFHRGTLSYEQYF
J: TRBJ2-7
length: 16
size: -
D: TRBD1
V: TRBV11-2

DNA: TGTGCCAGCAGCTTAGCCTCAGGAAGCGGGTACGAGCAGTACTTC
CDR3: CASSLASGSGYEQYF
J: TRBJ2-7
length: 15
size: -
D: -
V: TRBV7-2

DNA: TGTGCCAGCTCGACTAGCGGGGGGCCCAATGAGCAGTTCTTC
CDR3: CASSTSGGPNEQFF
J: TRBJ2-1
length: 14
size: -
D: TRBD2
V: TRBV6-1

DNA: TGCGCCAGCAGCCAAGTAGGGGCTAGCGAGGAGACCCAGTACTTC
CDR3: CASSQVGASEETQYF
J: TRBJ2-5
length: 15
size: -
D: -
V: TRBV4-1

DNA: TGTGCCAGCAGCAGGGACACCCTGAGCTCCTACGAGCAGTACTTC
CDR3: CASSRDTLSSYEQYF
J: TRBJ2-7
length: 15
size: -
D: -
V: TRBV6-1

DNA: TGCAGCGTTGTTAGGACTGCATATGGCTACACCTTC
CDR3: CSVVRTAYGYTF
J: TRBJ1-2
length: 12
size: -
D: -
V: TRBV29-1

DNA: TGTGCCACCAGCGCAACCCCCGGGGCAGATACGCAGTATTTT
CDR3: CATSATPGADTQYF
J: TRBJ2-3
length: 14
size: -
D: -
V: TRBV15

DNA: TGTGCCAGCAGGCGACAGTCATGGGAGCAGTTCTTC
CDR3: CASRRQSWEQFF
J: TRBJ2-1
length: 12
size: -
D: -
V: TRBV5-6

DNA: TGTGCCAGCTCACCGGGGCAGGGATCCTACGAGCAGTACTTC
CDR3: CASSPGQGSYEQYF
J: TRBJ2-7
length: 14
size: once
D: -
V: TRBV18

DNA: TGTGCCAGCAGTGAATGGGCCGGAACTAATGAAAAACTGTTTTTT
CDR3: CASSEWAGTNEKLFF
J: TRBJ1-4
length: 15
size: -
D: -
V: TRBV6-1

DNA: TGTGCCAGCAGCGTAGGCCGGACGGACGAGCGGGACCGAGTGGGCGAGCAGTACTTC
CDR3: CASSVGRTDERDRVGEQYF
J: TRBJ2-7
length: 19
size: -
D: TRBD2
V: TRBV9

DNA: TGCGCCAGCAGCTACCGGGACAGGGGTAGGGCGGATTCACCCCTCCACTTT
CDR3: CASSYRDRGRADSPLHF
J: TRBJ1-6
length: 17
size: once
D: TRBD1
V: TRBV5-1

DNA: TGTGCCAGTAGTACGTTCGACGAGCAGTACTTC
CDR3: CASSTFDEQYF
J: TRBJ2-7
length: 11
size: -
D: -
V: TRBV19

DNA: TGTGCCAGTAGCCAGGGGGCGGCTAATGAAAAACTGTTTTTT
CDR3: CASSQGAANEKLFF
J: TRBJ1-4
length: 14
size: -
D: TRBD1
V: TRBV19

DNA: TGTGCCAGCAGCGTCGGGGGGAATGATTATGGCTACACCTTC
CDR3: CASSVGGNDYGYTF
J: TRBJ1-2
length: 14
size: -
D: -
V: TRBV9

DNA: TGTGCCAGCTCAACTATTTTAACCAGAGGTCCTAACTATGGCTACACCTTC
CDR3: CASSTILTRGPNYGYTF
J: TRBJ1-2
length: 17
size: once
D: -
V: TRBV18

DNA: TGCGCCAGCAGCCAAATCGGGAGGGACAATGAGCAGTTCTTC
CDR3: CASSQIGRDNEQFF
J: TRBJ2-1
length: 14
size: -
D: TRBD2
V: TRBV4-1

DNA: TGTGCCAGCAGCAAAGCGCAGGGACAGGGGGCGATTGGCAATCAGCCCCAGCATTTT
CDR3: CASSKAQGQGAIGNQPQHF
J: TRBJ1-5
length: 19
size: once
D: -
V: TRBV21-1

DNA: TGTGCCAGTAGTAGTTTCAGGGGAACTGAAGCTTTCTTT
CDR3: CASSSFRGTEAFF
J: TRBJ1-1
length: 13
size: -
D: -
V: TRBV19

DNA: TGTGCCAGTAGTATAACGCGGGGGAGTCAGCCCCAGCATTTT
CDR3: CASSITRGSQPQHF
J: TRBJ1-5
length: 14
size: -
D: -
V: TRBV19

DNA: TGCGCCAGCAGCCAAGATTTCGACAGGCTCTACGAGCAGTACTTC
CDR3: CASSQDFDRLYEQYF
J: TRBJ2-7
length: 15
size: few
D: -
V: TRBV4-3

DNA: TGTGCCAGCAGTTATGGACAGGGGTTTGGCTACACCTTC
CDR3: CASSYGQGFGYTF
J: TRBJ1-2
length: 13
size: -
D: TRBD1
V: TRBV6-5

DNA: TGTGCCAGCAGCTTGGATCAGGATGAAGCTTTCTTT
CDR3: CASSLDQDEAFF
J: TRBJ1-1
length: 12
size: -
D: -
V: TRBV5-4

DNA: TGTGCCAGCAGCCTGGGGCTTAACACCGGGGAGCTGTTTTTT
CDR3: CASSLGLNTGELFF
J: TRBJ2-2
length: 14
size: -
D: -
V: TRBV6-1

DNA: TGTGCCAGCAGCTTTCTCCAGGGCATGGCTGAAGCTTTCTTT
CDR3: CASSFLQGMAEAFF
J: TRBJ1-1
length: 14
size: -
D: -
V: TRBV7-2

DNA: TGTGCCAGCAGCTTGAACGGGGTTGAGCAGTTCTTC
CDR3: CASSLNGVEQFF
J: TRBJ2-1
length: 12
size: -
D: -
V: TRBV5-4

DNA: TGCAGCGCTGGGCGGACTAGCGGGAGAGCAGATACGCAGTATTTT
CDR3: CSAGRTSGRADTQYF
J: TRBJ2-3
length: 15
size: -
D: TRBD2
V: TRBV29-1

DNA: TGTGCCTGGAGTGTGCAGGGGGTAGCTAACTATGGCTACACCTTC
CDR3: CAWSVQGVANYGYTF
J: TRBJ1-2
length: 15
size: -
D: TRBD1
V: TRBV30

DNA: TGTGCCAGCAGCCTGGGACTAGCGGAGACCTACGAGCAGTACTTC
CDR3: CASSLGLAETYEQYF
J: TRBJ2-7
length: 15
size: -
D: TRBD2
V: TRBV4-2

DNA: TGTGCCTGGAAGGGCCAGGGGGTTGGATATGGGGGCTACACCTTC
CDR3: CAWKGQGVGYGGYTF
J: TRBJ1-2
length: 15
size: once
D: TRBD1
V: TRBV30

DNA: TGTGCCAGCAGCCGGGGACTAGCGGGAGGGGGAAGGTTCTTC
CDR3: CASSRGLAGGGRFF
J: TRBJ2-1
length: 14
size: once
D: TRBD2
V: TRBV7-2

DNA: TGTGCCAGCAGCCCAACCGGGACTAGCGGGAGAAATGAGCAGTTCTTC
CDR3: CASSPTGTSGRNEQFF
J: TRBJ2-1
length: 16
size: -
D: TRBD2
V: TRBV11-2

DNA: TGTTCCAGCAGCCGAGAACCGGGACTAGCGGGAGGACCTCCTCGGGAGCAGTACTTC
CDR3: CSSSREPGLAGGPPREQYF
J: TRBJ2-7
length: 19
size: -
D: TRBD2
V: TRBV7-9

DNA: TGTGCCACTTCCCTCAGGGGTAGCAATCAGCCCCAGCATTTT
CDR3: CATSLRGSNQPQHF
J: TRBJ1-5
length: 14
size: -
D: -
V: TRBV19

DNA: TGTGCCAGCACCGACCGGAGGACGGGGACCCAGTACTTC
CDR3: CASTDRRTGTQYF
J: TRBJ2-5
length: 13
size: -
D: -
V: TRBV7-3

DNA: TGTGCCTGGAGCCCTGCCGGGACAGGGAATGAAAAACTGTTTTTT
CDR3: CAWSPAGTGNEKLFF
J: TRBJ1-4
length: 15
size: -
D: TRBD1
V: TRBV30

DNA: TGTGCCAGCATCCCTCGGCGGCAGAACACAGATACGCAGTATTTT
CDR3: CASIPRRQNTDTQYF
J: TRBJ2-3
length: 15
size: -
D: -
V: TRBV7-2

DNA: TGTGCCAGCAGCCGAGGTGCAACTAATGAAAAACTGTTTTTT
CDR3: CASSRGATNEKLFF
J: TRBJ1-4
length: 14
size: once
D: -
V: TRBV6-5

DNA: TGTGCCTGGAGTGTGAACAGGGGGTATCAGCCCCAGCATTTT
CDR3: CAWSVNRGYQPQHF
J: TRBJ1-5
length: 14
size: few
D: TRBD1
V: TRBV30

DNA: TGTGCCAGCAGCCCCCGACAGGGATTAAGGACTGAAGCTTTCTTT
CDR3: CASSPRQGLRTEAFF
J: TRBJ1-1
length: 15
size: -
D: TRBD1
V: TRBV9

DNA: TGTGCCAGCACTCACAGGGGGATGACCTACGAGCAGTACTTC
CDR3: CASTHRGMTYEQYF
J: TRBJ2-7
length: 14
size: -
D: TRBD1
V: TRBV27